Each of the 7 T cell receptor beta chains below was sequenced from the same sample in a study of blood T cell repertoires in COVID-19. Libraries were prepared by immunoSEQ multiplex PCR; TCRdb keeps only in-frame clonotypes and omits some of them. This table has about 210,000 clones, roughly 88% appearing once. The material sequenced was peripheral blood. These receptors were obtained from a man aged 45-65 years with active or convalescent COVID-19.

This clone has a single count. V gene TRBV12-5 combines with J gene TRBJ2-2; perhaps TRBD2 as D (5 bases). CDR3 length equals 16 residues. The V end lost 3 bases, the J end lost 1 base, and 12 bases lay between the germline ends. Per germline, CDR1 LGHNT and CDR2 FRNRAP. CDR3 loop: CASGFGYGGNTGELFF. The CDR3 nucleotides read TGTGCTAGTGGTTTCGGATACGGAGGGAACACCGGGGAGCTGTTTTTT.

The rearrangement joins TRBV6-2 or TRBV6-3 to TRBJ1-5; TRBD1 aligns across 9 bases. V shed 6 bases, J shed 9 bases, and the junction held 6 bases outside the gene matches. The germline gives CDR1 MNHEY, CDR2 SVGEGT. CDR3 length equals 13 residues. The CDR3 protein is CASSHGTGRPQHF. In DNA form, the CDR3 reads TGTGCCAGCAGCCACGGGACAGGGCGGCCCCAGCATTTT.

This clone has just a few counts. The chain couples TRBV2 to TRBJ1-4; D might be TRBD1 (5 bases). Looked up from germline, CDR1 is SNHLY and CDR2 is FYNNEI. There are 15 residues in the CDR3. The ends were cut back, 8 bases at V and 6 bases at J, with 19 bases in the middle. CDR3: CASLTRRKGDEKLFF. DNA for the CDR3: TGTGCCAGCCTTACCCGTAGGAAAGGGGATGAAAAACTGTTTTTT.

The V and J genes are TRBV20-1 and TRBJ2-1; the D is unclear. The CDR3 sequence is 11 residues long. Germline V gene data show CDR1 as DFQATT and CDR2 as SNEGSKA (reference sequence). CDR3 DNA sequence: TGCAGACCACAAACCAACAATGAGCAGTTCTTC. It is translated as CRPQTNNEQFF.

The chain carries TRBV9 and TRBJ2-7; TRBD2 might be the D (5 bases). Germline-derived CDR1 and CDR2 are SGDLS and YYNGEE. V was clipped by 0 bases and J by 7 bases, with 14 bases between them. This CDR3 contains 14 residues. CDR3 sequence: CASSVGGSTGEQYF. The CDR3 DNA reads as TGTGCCAGCAGCGTAGGGGGTAGCACGGGAGAGCAGTACTTC.

This clone was counted once. The V and J genes are TRBV3-1 (or the pseudogene TRBV3-2) and TRBJ2-1; D gene uncertain. The V and J ends lost 4 bases and 6 bases respectively, with 10 bases between them. Germline V gene data show CDR1 as LGHDT and CDR2 as YNNKEL (reference sequence). The CDR3 has 13 amino acids. The DNA of the CDR3 is TGTGCCAGCAGCCCCAGGCTCTCCAATGAGCAGTTCTTC. Protein product: CASSPRLSNEQFF.

This chain connects TRBV5-6 to TRBJ2-3; tentative D call: TRBD2 (5 bases). This CDR3 is 16 amino acids long. The V end lost 4 bases, the J end lost 5 bases, and 20 bases lay between the germline ends. Germline V gives CDR1 SGHDT, CDR2 YYEEEE. CDR3 amino acids: CASSHGGGGLRDTQYF. CDR3 DNA sequence: TGTGCCAGCAGCCATGGTGGAGGTGGTCTCAGAGATACGCAGTATTTT. Filled out from reference TRBV5-6 and TRBJ2-3, the complete variable domain reads DAGVTQSPTHLIKTRGQQVTLRCSPKSGHDTVSWYQQALGQGPQFIFQYYEEEERQRGNFPDRFSGHQFPNYSSELNVNALLLGDSALYLCASSHGGGGLRDTQYFGPGTRLTVL.